Sequencing of this T cell receptor beta chain was carried out in a study of blood T cell repertoires in COVID-19. Study in general: Donors in the United States, Italy and Spain gave samples during acute or convalescent COVID-19. PBMCs, B-cell-depleted T cells, or T cells were the source of the cDNA or gDNA that made up the material.

CDR1 KGHSH and CDR2 LQKENI come from the germline V gene. The germline V and J ends were trimmed by 4 bases and 8 bases, with 14 bases remaining between them. The CDR3 sequence is 14 residues long. Under the authors' procedure: By means of reference gene primer amplification, nucleated cell counts were estimated. Data came from immunoSEQ multiplex PCR; TCRdb stores just in-frame clones and leaves some out. That table is the source of V, J and clone size, and D and trimming were worked out from the DNA. The sample includes about 160,000 clones, about 80% of them seen just once. V and J are TRBV18 and TRBJ2-2, with D possibly being TRBD1 (6 bases). Sample: peripheral blood. The TCR originated in a man in his 70s with acute or convalescent COVID-19. The CDR3 DNA sequence: TGTGCCAGCTCACAAGACAGGAAAGGTGGGGAGCTGTTTTTT. It translates to CASSQDRKGGELFF.